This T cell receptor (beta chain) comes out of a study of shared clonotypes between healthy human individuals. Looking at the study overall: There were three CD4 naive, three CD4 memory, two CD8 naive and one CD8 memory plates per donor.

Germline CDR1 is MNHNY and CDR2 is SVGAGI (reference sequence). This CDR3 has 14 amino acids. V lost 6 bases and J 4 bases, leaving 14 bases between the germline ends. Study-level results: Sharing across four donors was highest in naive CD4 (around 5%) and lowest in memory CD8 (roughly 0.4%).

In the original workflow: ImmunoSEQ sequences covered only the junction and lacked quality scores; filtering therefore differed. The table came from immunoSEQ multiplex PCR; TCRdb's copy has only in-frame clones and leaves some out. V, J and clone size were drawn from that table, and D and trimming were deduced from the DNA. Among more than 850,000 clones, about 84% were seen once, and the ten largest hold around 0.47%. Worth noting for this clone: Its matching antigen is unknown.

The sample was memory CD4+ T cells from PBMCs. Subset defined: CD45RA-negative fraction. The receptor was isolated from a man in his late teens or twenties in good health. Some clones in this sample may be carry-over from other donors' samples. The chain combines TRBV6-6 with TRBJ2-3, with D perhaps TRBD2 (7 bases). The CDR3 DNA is TGTGCCAGCAGGGGAGGGGGAGGCGCAGATACGCAGTATTTT. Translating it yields CASRGGGGADTQYF.